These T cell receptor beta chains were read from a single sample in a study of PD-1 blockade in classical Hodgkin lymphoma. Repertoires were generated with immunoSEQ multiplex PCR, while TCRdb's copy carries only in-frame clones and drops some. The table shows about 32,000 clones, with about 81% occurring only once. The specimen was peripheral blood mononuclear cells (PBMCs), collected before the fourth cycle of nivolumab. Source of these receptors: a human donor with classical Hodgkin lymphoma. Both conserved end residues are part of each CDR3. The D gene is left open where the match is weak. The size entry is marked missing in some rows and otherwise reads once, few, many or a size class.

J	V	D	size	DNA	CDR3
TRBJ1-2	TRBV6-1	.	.	TGTGCCAGCAGTGAAGCGGTAGGAGCTGATGGCTACACCTTC	CASSEAVGADGYTF
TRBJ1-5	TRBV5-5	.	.	TGTGCCAGCAGTTCGTCGAGCGGGTTTCCCCAGCATTTT	CASSSSSGFPQHF
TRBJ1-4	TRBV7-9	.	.	TGTGCCAGCAGCCTCACCGGGTTTGCAACTAATGAAAAACTGTTTTTT	CASSLTGFATNEKLFF
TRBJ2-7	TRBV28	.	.	TGTGCCACCGCCCGGGGCAATATAGGCTACGAGCAGTACTTC	CATARGNIGYEQYF
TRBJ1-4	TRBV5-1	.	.	TGCGCCAGCAGCTCTGGTCCGGGGGGTGAAAAACTGTTTTTT	CASSSGPGGEKLFF
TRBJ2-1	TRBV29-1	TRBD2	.	TGCAGCGTTGGGACTAGCCTAAATGAGCAGTTCTTC	CSVGTSLNEQFF
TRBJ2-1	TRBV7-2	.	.	TGTGCCAGCAGCGATCAGGGGAGCTCCTACAATGAGCAGTTCTTC	CASSDQGSSYNEQFF
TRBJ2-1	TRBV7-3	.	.	TGTGCCAGCAGCCCCTCGAGGGAGCGGGTATCGGAGCAGTTCTTC	CASSPSRERVSEQFF
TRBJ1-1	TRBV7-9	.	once	TGTGCCAGCAGCTTACCCGACAGTCTTGAAGCTTTCTTT	CASSLPDSLEAFF
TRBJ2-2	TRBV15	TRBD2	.	TGTGCCACCAGCAGTTCCCGTAGCGGGAGGGGGGACACCGGGGAGCTGTTTTTT	CATSSSRSGRGDTGELFF
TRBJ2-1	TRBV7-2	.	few	TGTGCCAGCAGCCGGGACCCACGCAATGAGCAGTTCTTC	CASSRDPRNEQFF
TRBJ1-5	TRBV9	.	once	TGTGCCAGCAGCGACGGGTCTAGATATCAGCCCCAGCATTTT	CASSDGSRYQPQHF
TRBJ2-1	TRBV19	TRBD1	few	TGTGCCAGTAGTACCCGACGGACAGGGTCGAGGGAGCAGTTCTTC	CASSTRRTGSREQFF
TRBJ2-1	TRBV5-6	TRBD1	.	TGTGCCAGCAGGGATAAGGGGGCTAGCTCCTACAATGAGCAGTTCTTC	CASRDKGASSYNEQFF
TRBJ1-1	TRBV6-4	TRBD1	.	TGTGCCAGCCGAGACAGGGGGGACACTGAAGCTTTCTTT	CASRDRGDTEAFF
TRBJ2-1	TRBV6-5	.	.	TGTGCGACGGGGCAGGCCTACAATGAGCAGTTCTTC	CATGQAYNEQFF
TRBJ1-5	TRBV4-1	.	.	TGCGCCAGCAGCCAAAACGCCAGGGGCCTCAATCAGCCCCAGCATTTT	CASSQNARGLNQPQHF
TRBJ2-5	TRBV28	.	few	TGTGCCAGCAGTTCAGGGTGGAAGACCCGAGGGACCCAGTACTTC	CASSSGWKTRGTQYF
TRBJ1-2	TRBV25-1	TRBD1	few	TGTGCCAGCAGTGTCCGGGACAGGGACAACTATGGCTACACCTTC	CASSVRDRDNYGYTF
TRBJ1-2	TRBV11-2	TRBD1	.	TGTGCCAGCAGCGCTCCGGGACAGGGCTATAACTATGGCTACACCTTC	CASSAPGQGYNYGYTF
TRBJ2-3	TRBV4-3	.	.	TGCGCCAGCAGCCAATCGTTCGACGGCAACACAGATACGCAGTATTTT	CASSQSFDGNTDTQYF
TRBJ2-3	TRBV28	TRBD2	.	TGTGCCAGCAGTTCCCTGGGTGAGACTAGCGGTACGGGCACAGATACGCAGTATTTT	CASSSLGETSGTGTDTQYF
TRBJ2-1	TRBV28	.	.	TGTGCCAGCAGTTTAGGACAGTACAATGAGCAGTTCTTC	CASSLGQYNEQFF
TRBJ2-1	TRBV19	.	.	TGTGCCAGTAGTATTGTCTCCGTTTGGAATGAGCAGTTCTTC	CASSIVSVWNEQFF
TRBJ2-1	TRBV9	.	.	TGTGCCAGCAGCTTCCAGCACGGGGAGCAGTTCTTC	CASSFQHGEQFF
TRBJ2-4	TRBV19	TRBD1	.	TGTGCCAGTAGACGTCCCGGGACAGGGGCGAAAAACATTCAGTACTTC	CASRRPGTGAKNIQYF
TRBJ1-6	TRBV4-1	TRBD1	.	TGCGCCAGCAGCCACCTGATGGGACAGGGGCCCCACTTT	CASSHLMGQGPHF
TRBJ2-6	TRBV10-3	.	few	TGTGCCATCAGGGCACAAAGCTCTGGGGCCAACGTCCTGACTTTC	CAIRAQSSGANVLTF
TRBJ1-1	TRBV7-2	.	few	TGTGCCAGCAGCTCCGTAGTATCTGTTGAAGCTTTCTTT	CASSSVVSVEAFF
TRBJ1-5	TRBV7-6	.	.	TGTGCCAGCAGCTTATTACGAGGGGGTCAGCCCCAGCATTTT	CASSLLRGGQPQHF
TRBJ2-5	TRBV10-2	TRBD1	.	TGCGCCAGCAGTGAGGGACAGGGAGTCCAAGAGACCCAGTACTTC	CASSEGQGVQETQYF
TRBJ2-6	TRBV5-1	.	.	TGCGCCAGCAGCTTGGAGGGGGGGCCTGGGGCCAACGTCCTGACTTTC	CASSLEGGPGANVLTF
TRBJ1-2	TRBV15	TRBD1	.	TGTGCCACCAGCAGCCTAACCGACAGGGTAACCTTC	CATSSLTDRVTF
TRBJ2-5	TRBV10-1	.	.	TGCGCCAGCAGTGACGAGATTGGCAAGCAGTACTTC	CASSDEIGKQYF
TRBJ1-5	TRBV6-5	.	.	TGTGCCAGCAGTTACTCCGACTCGGGGCCCCAGCATTTT	CASSYSDSGPQHF
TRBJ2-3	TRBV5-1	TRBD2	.	TGCGCCAGCAGCTTGGTACTAGCGGGGGGCACAGATACGCAGTATTTT	CASSLVLAGGTDTQYF
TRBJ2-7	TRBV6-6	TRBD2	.	TGTGCCAGCACCCGAGGCCTAGCGGGAGGGTACGAGCAGTACTTC	CASTRGLAGGYEQYF
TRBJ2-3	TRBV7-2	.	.	TGTGCCAGCAGCTTATCTGCAACAGATACGCAGTATTTT	CASSLSATDTQYF
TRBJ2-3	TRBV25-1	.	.	TGTGCCAGCAGTGTCTACCCCAATACGCAGTATTTT	CASSVYPNTQYF
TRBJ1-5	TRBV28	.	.	TGTGCCAGCAGAAGGGGGTCGTATCAGCCCCAGCATTTT	CASRRGSYQPQHF
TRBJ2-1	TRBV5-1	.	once	TGCGCCAGCAGCTTGGGGAGTAGTGGTTCTGAGCAGTTCTTC	CASSLGSSGSEQFF
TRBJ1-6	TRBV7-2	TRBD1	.	TGTGCCAGCAGTCCCTTCGGAAGGGCAGGGGGGTTTATAGATTCACCCCTCCACTTT	CASSPFGRAGGFIDSPLHF
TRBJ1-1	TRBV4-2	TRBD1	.	TGTGCCAGCAGCCCTCATCCCGCAGGGGGCACTGAAGCTTTCTTT	CASSPHPAGGTEAFF
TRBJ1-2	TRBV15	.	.	TGTGCCACCAGCAGAGCTGGACTCTACTATGGCTACACCTTC	CATSRAGLYYGYTF
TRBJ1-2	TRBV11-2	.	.	TGTGCCAGCAGCTTAGATAGACCCTCTGGCGGCTACACCTTC	CASSLDRPSGGYTF
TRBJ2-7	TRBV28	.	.	TGTGCCAGCAGTTTAGGAGGGGGCTCCTACGAGCAGTACTTC	CASSLGGGSYEQYF
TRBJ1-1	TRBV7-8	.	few	TGTGCCAGCAGCTTAGGTCGAGGGATGAACACTGAAGCTTTCTTT	CASSLGRGMNTEAFF
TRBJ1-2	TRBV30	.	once	TGTGCCTGGAGTGTAATAATAGGGGGGATCTATGGCTACACCTTC	CAWSVIIGGIYGYTF
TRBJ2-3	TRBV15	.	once	TGTGCCACCAGCGAGACTAGGGTGAATACGCAGTATTTT	CATSETRVNTQYF
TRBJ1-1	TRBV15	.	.	TGTGCCACCAGCAGGGGCTACGGCCGCGAGGCAATGAACACTGAAGCTTTCTTT	CATSRGYGREAMNTEAFF
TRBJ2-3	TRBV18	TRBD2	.	TGTGCCAGCTCACCCTTCAGCGGGGACACAGATACGCAGTATTTT	CASSPFSGDTDTQYF
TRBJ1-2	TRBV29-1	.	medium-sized	TGCAGCGTTGACCCCACGGGGAAGGATGGAGGCTACACCTTC	CSVDPTGKDGGYTF
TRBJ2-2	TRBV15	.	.	TGTGCCACCAGCAGAGATCAGACAGGCGCGACCGGGGAGCTGTTTTTT	CATSRDQTGATGELFF
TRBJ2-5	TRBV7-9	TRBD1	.	TGTGCCACCCAAAGGCAGGGGGCAGTGGGGGAGACCCAGTACTTC	CATQRQGAVGETQYF
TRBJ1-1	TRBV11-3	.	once	TGTGCCAGCAGCTTAGGAGGTTCCAGGGGCACTGAAGCTTTCTTT	CASSLGGSRGTEAFF